The sequence of this TCR beta chain was determined in a study of T-cell memory formation after mild COVID-19. Overall study: Clusters were largely donor specific. Whole-study results and caveats: The finding that pre-infection memory included some responding clones suggested that cross-reactive memory joined.

From germline, CDR1 is SGHRS and CDR2 YFSETQ. The germline V and J ends were trimmed by 3 bases and 11 bases, with 15 bases remaining between them. The CDR3 spans 13 residues. Libraries for TCRalpha and TCRbeta carried sample barcodes and unique molecular identifiers via 5'RACE. TCRdb redid the calling of the 5' RACE reads with MiXCR, one entry per CDR3 protein. Here the sample spans 45,000 to 50,000 distinct CDR3 sequences, about 7.3% being singletons. To note about this clonotype: Its antigen remains unidentified.

V is TRBV5-1 and J is TRBJ2-1; D call uncertain. The sequenced sample was PBMCs or a T cell subset sorted from them (not recorded which). The sequence was obtained from a man aged 18 to 35 who had mild COVID-19 (a few samples of this study predate the infection). Cell type and time point are not known. CDR3 sequence (DNA): TGCGCCAGCAGCTCGCCTATTATAGATAAGCAGTTCTTC. Translation: CASSSPIIDKQFF.